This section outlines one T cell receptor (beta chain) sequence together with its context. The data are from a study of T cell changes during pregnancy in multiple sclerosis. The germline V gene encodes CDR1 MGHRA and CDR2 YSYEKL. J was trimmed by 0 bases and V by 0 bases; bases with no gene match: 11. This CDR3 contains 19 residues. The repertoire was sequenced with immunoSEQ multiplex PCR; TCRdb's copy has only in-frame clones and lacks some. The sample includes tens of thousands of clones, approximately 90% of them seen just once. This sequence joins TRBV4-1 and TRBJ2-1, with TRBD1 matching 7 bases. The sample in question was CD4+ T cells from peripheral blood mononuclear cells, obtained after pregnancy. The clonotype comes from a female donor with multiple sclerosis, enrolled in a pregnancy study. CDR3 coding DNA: TGCGCCAGCAGCCAAGAGAAGTTAGGGGGCGCGGGCTCCTACAATGAGCAGTTCTTC. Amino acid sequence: CASSQEKLGGAGSYNEQFF.